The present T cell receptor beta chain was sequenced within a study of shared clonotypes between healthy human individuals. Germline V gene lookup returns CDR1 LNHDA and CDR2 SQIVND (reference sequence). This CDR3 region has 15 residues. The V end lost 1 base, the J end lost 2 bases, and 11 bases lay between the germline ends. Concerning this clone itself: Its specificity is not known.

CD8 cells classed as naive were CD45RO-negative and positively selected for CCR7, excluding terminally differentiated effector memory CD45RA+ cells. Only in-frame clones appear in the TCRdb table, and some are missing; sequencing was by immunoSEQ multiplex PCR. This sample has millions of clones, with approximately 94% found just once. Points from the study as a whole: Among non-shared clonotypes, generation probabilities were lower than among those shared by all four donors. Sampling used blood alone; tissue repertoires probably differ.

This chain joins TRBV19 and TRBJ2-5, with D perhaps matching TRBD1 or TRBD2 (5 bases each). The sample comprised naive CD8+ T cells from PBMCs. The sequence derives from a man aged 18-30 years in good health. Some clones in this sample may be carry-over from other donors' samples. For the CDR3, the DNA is TGTGCCAGTAGTATAGGGGGGACCTTACAAGAGACCCAGTACTTC. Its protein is CASSIGGTLQETQYF.